This passage covers 10 T cell receptor beta chains from one sample sequenced in a study of OX40 agonist ivuxolimab in advanced cancers. The repertoire was sequenced with immunoSEQ multiplex PCR; TCRdb's copy has only in-frame clones and lacks some. The sample includes tens of thousands of clones, about nine tenths of them seen just once. The source was CD4+ or CD8+ T cells sorted from blood, collected in a trial of the OX40 agonist ivuxolimab. All receptors derive from an adult with an advanced solid tumor such as melanoma, head and neck, liver or kidney cancer.

V gene TRBV27 combines with J gene TRBJ2-2, with D perhaps being TRBD1 or TRBD2 (5 bases each). Germline loops: CDR1 MNHEY, CDR2 SMNVEV (reference sequence). Trimming left V 5 bases short and J 0 bases short, with 10 bases between. There are 15 residues in the CDR3. The CDR3 region has the DNA TGTGCCAGCAGTACGGGACGGACGAACACCGGGGAGCTGTTTTTT. Translating it yields CASSTGRTNTGELFF.

The chain recombines TRBV5-1 with TRBJ2-3, with D hard to call. From germline, CDR1 is SGHRS and CDR2 YFSETQ. Trimming shortened V by 4 bases and J by 2 bases, and 14 bases separated the two germline ends. The CDR3 loop spans 15 amino acids. The DNA of the CDR3 is TGCGCCAGCAGCCCTCGCGGCGCCAACACAGATACGCAGTATTTT. This translates into CASSPRGANTDTQYF.

V gene TRBV5-1 combines with J gene TRBJ1-1; no clear D. There are 13 residues in the CDR3. The V gene's germline CDR1 is SGHRS and CDR2 YFSETQ. V was clipped by 1 base and J by 1 base, with 5 bases between them. The CDR3 DNA reads TGCGCCAGCAGCTTGAGTGAGAACACTGAAGCTTTCTTT. Translating gives CASSLSENTEAFF. The full variable domain, in which reference TRBV5-1 and TRBJ1-1 provide the parts outside the CDR3, is KAGVTQTPRYLIKTRGQQVTLSCSPISGHRSVSWYQQTPGQGLQFLFEYFSETQRNKGNFPGRFSGRQFSNSRSEMNVSTLELGDSALYLCASSLSENTEAFFGQGTRLTVV.

This sequence joins TRBV2 and TRBJ2-5; D remains unclear. Germline V gene data show CDR1 as SNHLY and CDR2 as FYNNEI. V lost 4 bases, J lost 3 bases, and 3 bases lay in between. This CDR3 has 11 residues. This CDR3 is CASSVKETQYF. CDR3 DNA sequence: TGTGCCAGCAGTGTTAAAGAGACCCAGTACTTC.

This clone was seen only once. This chain connects TRBV4-2 to TRBJ2-1; TRBD1 agrees at 7 bases. Germline V gene lookup returns CDR1 LGHNA and CDR2 YNFKEQ. After removal of 5 bases from V and 6 bases from J, the junction contained 10 bases not matched to a gene. This CDR3 is 15 amino acids long. The DNA of the CDR3 is TGTGCCAGCAGCTTACGCAGGGGGTACGCCAATGAGCAGTTCTTC. It encodes CASSLRRGYANEQFF.

V is TRBV2 and J is TRBJ2-6; D gene ambiguous. Germline-derived CDR1 and CDR2 are SNHLY and FYNNEI. The CDR3 loop spans 15 amino acids. V was trimmed by 4 bases and J by 0 bases, leaving 7 bases between them. Written as DNA, the CDR3 is TGTGCCAGCAGTGGAGACCCCTCTGGGGCCAACGTCCTGACTTTC. It yields the protein CASSGDPSGANVLTF.

The chain is built from TRBV7-2 and TRBJ2-5; D unclear. Trimming left V 1 base short and J 2 bases short, with 5 bases between. The CDR3 runs to 13 residues. CDR1 is SGHTA, CDR2 FQGNSA, per germline. The DNA for the CDR3 is TGTGCCAGCAGCTTAGTAGCTCAAGAGACCCAGTACTTC. This gives the protein CASSLVAQETQYF.

The gene calls are TRBV19 and TRBJ2-5; 10 bases are shared with TRBD1. Germline CDR1 reads LNHDA; CDR2 reads SQIVND (reference sequence). V lost 0 bases, J lost 2 bases, and 6 bases stayed unmatched. The CDR3 totals 17 residues. The CDR3 DNA reads TGTGCCAGTAGTATAGATCACGGACAGGGGGGTCAAGAGACCCAGTACTTC. Protein product: CASSIDHGQGGQETQYF.

CDR3 sequence reads: CAISVSADTQYF. CDR3 bases: TGTGCCATCAGTGTTTCAGCAGATACGCAGTATTTT. This chain uses TRBV10-3 with TRBJ2-3; D unclear. CDR1 and CDR2 from the germline V gene are ENHRY and SYGVKD. V shed 4 bases and J shed 4 bases, with 6 bases lying between them. There are 12 residues in the CDR3.

V usage is TRBV6-1 and J usage is TRBJ2-7; D not resolved. Germline loops: CDR1 MNHNS, CDR2 SASEGT. The CDR3 loop spans 15 amino acids. Trimming shortened V by 1 base and J by 1 base, and 11 bases separated the two germline ends. CDR3 nucleotide sequence: TGTGCCAGCAGTGAAGTCGGAGCTAGGTCCTACGAGCAGTACTTC. It specifies CASSEVGARSYEQYF.